The rows below give T cell receptor beta chains drawn from one sample of a study of control samples from healthy donors and cancer patients. Produced via immunoSEQ multiplex PCR; TCRdb's table is partial and in-frame only. Of 98,000 or so clones listed, approximately 84% are singletons. Source material: blood. The origin of the receptors is a man aged 18 to 30 in good health. Each CDR3 is given with its conserved first and last residue. The D gene is left open where the match is weak. For some rows the clone size is stated as once, few or many, or as a class when expanded; others skip it.

j_call d_call clone_size v_call cdr3_nt cdr3_aa
TRBJ1-1 . . TRBV15 TGTGCCACCAGCAGAGATCTTTCGGCGGGCTCGAACACTGAAGCTTTCTTT CATSRDLSAGSNTEAFF
TRBJ1-1 TRBD1 few TRBV19 TGTGCCAGTAGTGCGCACAGGGGGAGTGGGACTGAAGCTTTCTTT CASSAHRGSGTEAFF
TRBJ1-3 . . TRBV3-1/TRBV3-2 TGTGCCAGCAGCCAAGTCTTTCCGGATTTCAGCTCTGGAAACACCATATATTTT CASSQVFPDFSSGNTIYF
TRBJ1-1 . . TRBV4-1 TGCGCCAGCAGCCAAGGGCCTTCAGAAGCTTTCTTT CASSQGPSEAFF
TRBJ2-6 TRBD1 . TRBV9 TGTGCCAGCAGCCCACGGACAGGACTCCCCCCCTCTGGGGCCAACGTCCTGACTTTC CASSPRTGLPPSGANVLTF
TRBJ2-3 . . TRBV3-1/TRBV3-2 TGTGCCAGCAGCCAAGTTTCAGGGACGTTGGGAGATACGCAGTATTTT CASSQVSGTLGDTQYF
TRBJ1-1 . . TRBV14 TGTGCCAGCAGCCAAGAAGCTAGTTCACCGAACACTGAAGCTTTCTTT CASSQEASSPNTEAFF
TRBJ2-4 TRBD2 few TRBV28 TGTGCCAGCAGACTTGGACTAGCGGGGGTGACTAGCCAGAAAAACATTCAGTACTTC CASRLGLAGVTSQKNIQYF
TRBJ1-5 . . TRBV16 TGTGCCAGCAGCCGGTCGGGCCAATGGCTAAATCAAAATCAGCCCCAGCATTTT CASSRSGQWLNQNQPQHF
TRBJ2-3 TRBD1 . TRBV29-1 TGCAGCGTTGAATTCTCAGGGGGCTATAGCACAGATACGCAGTATTTT CSVEFSGGYSTDTQYF
TRBJ1-5 . . TRBV6-1 TGTGCCAGCAGTGAAGCTTCGAGGTCGCGGGATCAGCCCCAGCATTTT CASSEASRSRDQPQHF
TRBJ2-7 TRBD1 . TRBV15 TGTGCCACCAGCATCGCAGGGGGCTACGAGCAGTACTTC CATSIAGGYEQYF
TRBJ2-7 . once TRBV19 TGTGCCAGTAGTCCCCGACAGGCCCCCTACGAGCAGTACTTC CASSPRQAPYEQYF
TRBJ2-3 TRBD1 . TRBV4-2 TGTGCCAGCAGCCATGCAGGGACAGGGAACCCCCTCTCGCAGTATTTT CASSHAGTGNPLSQYF
TRBJ2-7 . . TRBV19 TGTGCCAGTAGTCCTTACGGGACCAAGGGGTACGAGCAGTACTTC CASSPYGTKGYEQYF
TRBJ1-2 TRBD1 . TRBV5-5 TGTGCCAGCAGCACGGGACAGGGGGCGGGAGAACGCTACACCTTC CASSTGQGAGERYTF
TRBJ1-2 TRBD1 . TRBV7-8 TGTGCCAGCAGCGACCACAGGGGTGGCTACACCTTC CASSDHRGGYTF
TRBJ2-5 . . TRBV6-5 TGTGCCAGCAGTCAAAATAGTGAGACCCAGTACTTC CASSQNSETQYF
TRBJ1-2 . . TRBV4-2 TGTGCCAGCAGCCAAGATCTGACAATAGGGCCTTATGGCTACACCTTC CASSQDLTIGPYGYTF
TRBJ2-3 TRBD1 . TRBV5-6 TGTGCCAGCAGCCCGCGGGACAGGGCGTCACATCTAGGTACGCAGTATTTT CASSPRDRASHLGTQYF
TRBJ1-1 . . TRBV6-5 TGTGCCAGCAGTCACGGACAGCTGAACACTGAAGCTTTCTTT CASSHGQLNTEAFF
TRBJ1-1 . . TRBV12-3/TRBV12-4 TGTGCCAGCAGACCCGGGAGGGGGTCTGAAGCTTTCTTT CASRPGRGSEAFF
TRBJ1-2 TRBD1 . TRBV29-1 TGCAGCGCCCGGACAGGGTATAGGTATGGCTACACCTTC CSARTGYRYGYTF
TRBJ2-3 . . TRBV5-6 TGTGCCAGCAGCTTGGATCGACAGGATACGCAGTATTTT CASSLDRQDTQYF
TRBJ2-2 TRBD1 . TRBV19 TGTGCCAGTAGTATAAATTTACAGGGGGCAGGGACCGGGGAGCTGTTTTTT CASSINLQGAGTGELFF
TRBJ2-3 TRBD1 . TRBV12-3/TRBV12-4 TGTGCCAGCAACCGACAGGACAGGGATACGCAGTATTTT CASNRQDRDTQYF
TRBJ1-6 . . TRBV19 TGTGCCAGTAGCCAAGACAGTTCACCCCTCCACTTT CASSQDSSPLHF
TRBJ1-2 TRBD1 once TRBV7-9 TGTGCCAGCAGCTTATGGGGACAGGGCCCCTATGGCTACACCTTC CASSLWGQGPYGYTF
TRBJ2-3 TRBD1 . TRBV25-1 TGTGCCAGCAGTGAGTACAGGGGGCAGACAGATACGCAGTATTTT CASSEYRGQTDTQYF
TRBJ2-3 TRBD2 . TRBV6-1 TGTGCCAGCAGTGATGAGGTAGCGGGGGATACGCAGTATTTT CASSDEVAGDTQYF
TRBJ2-1 TRBD2 . TRBV4-1 TGCGCCAGCAGCCTTGGACTAGCGGGGGGGAAAGTTCACAATGAGCAGTTCTTC CASSLGLAGGKVHNEQFF